This record concerns one TCR beta chain sequence. Its specificity is not known. Any patient presenting with uncontrolled infection, other autoimmune disease, pregnancy or lactation was left out. The source of the sample is a study of T cells in Graves' hyperthyroidism and ophthalmopathy. For the study at large: At the time of initial diagnosis and before any treatment, peripheral blood was collected.

RNA transcripts provided the source from which TCR beta CDR3 regions were amplified. The primer set for the first-round RT-PCR of the TCR CDR3 was HTBI. Using its own MiXCR run on the multiplex PCR reads, TCRdb lists one record per CDR3 protein. Of around 450,000 distinct CDR3 sequences listed, roughly an eighth are singletons. Study observations and caveats: Ophthalmopathy got predicted by the model a median roughly six months before its onset. Peripheral blood also featured most of the thyroid clonotypes expanded above 0.001.

Material for sequencing was blood. The TCR was taken from a woman aged 18-29 years with Graves' hyperthyroidism.

In nucleotides, the CDR3 is TGTGCCAGCCGGGCGGAGGATAGCGGGACGGAGACCCAGTACTTC. Protein product: CASRAEDSGTETQYF. The chain recombines TRBV12-3 or TRBV12-4 with TRBJ2-5; 8 nucleotides match TRBD2. The CDR3 totals 15 residues. Losses at the gene ends were 8 bases for V and 5 bases for J; bases not matched to a gene: 13.